The 30 T cell receptor beta chains below were found in one sample sequenced in a study of T cell responses to AZD1222 COVID-19 vaccine. The data were produced by immunoSEQ multiplex PCR, yet TCRdb's version contains in-frame clones alone and is incomplete. The profile shows roughly 200,000 clones, 91% of them singletons. This material consisted of peripheral blood, taken 28 days after the second AZD1222 dose. These receptors came from an adult who received the AZD1222 COVID-19 vaccine.

The gene calls are TRBV27 and TRBJ1-1; D gene unclear. The CDR3 has 15 residues. The germline V gene encodes CDR1 MNHEY and CDR2 SMNVEV (reference sequence). With 5 bases removed from V and 8 bases from J, the gap between germline ends came to 21 bases. The DNA for the CDR3 is TGTGCCAGCAGTAGTCCCCTACGGCGGCAGGCGGAAGCTTTCTTT. This sequence encodes CASSSPLRRQAEAFF.

This clone showed up just once. The rearrangement uses TRBV6-5 and TRBJ2-7; D perhaps matches TRBD1 (6 bases). Germline values: CDR1 MNHEY, CDR2 SVGAGI. The CDR3 totals 12 residues. The V and J ends lost 8 bases and 0 bases respectively, with 8 bases between them. The CDR3 here is CASGQNSYEQYF. For the CDR3, the DNA is TGTGCCAGCGGACAGAACTCCTACGAGCAGTACTTC.

This clone was counted a single time. This chain connects TRBV10-3 to TRBJ1-1; D call uncertain. CDR3 length: 14 residues. The germline V and J ends were trimmed by 3 bases and 5 bases, with 13 bases remaining between them. Germline loops: CDR1 ENHRY, CDR2 SYGVKD. CDR3 loop: CAISERQEVTEAFF. The DNA of the CDR3 is TGTGCCATCAGTGAAAGGCAGGAGGTAACTGAAGCTTTCTTT.

V and J are TRBV14 and TRBJ1-5; unclear D gene. V lost 4 bases and J lost 6, with 7 bases in between. CDR3 length: 12 residues. CDR1 is SGHDN and CDR2 is FVKESK in the germline V gene. The CDR3 protein is CASSLGSQPQHF. The CDR3 nucleotides are TGTGCCAGCAGCCTTGGGAGTCAGCCCCAGCATTTT.

As concerns this clone: At the DNA level, this CDR3 is encoded by other sequences in the same sample as well. The V call is TRBV3-1 (or the pseudogene TRBV3-2), the J call TRBJ1-1; possibly TRBD1 for D (6 bases). Germline CDR1 reads LGHDT; CDR2 reads YNNKEL (reference sequence). The ends were cut back, 5 bases at V and 1 base at J, with 8 bases in the middle. The CDR3 loop spans 13 amino acids. CDR3 loop: CASSRGGNTEAFF. The DNA of the CDR3 is TGTGCCAGCAGCAGGGGGGGGAACACTGAAGCTTTCTTT.

The rearrangement uses TRBV7-6 and TRBJ2-7, with D perhaps being TRBD1 or TRBD2 (5 bases each). Between the trimmed V and J ends, which lost 1 base and 7 bases, there was a span of 17 bases. Germline V gene sequence: CDR1 SGHVS, CDR2 FNYEAQ. The CDR3 length is 15 residues. The CDR3 loop reads CASSLGGPGTGEQYF. The CDR3 bases are TGTGCCAGCAGCTTAGGGGGCCCAGGGACGGGGGAGCAGTACTTC. Together with reference TRBV7-6 and TRBJ2-7, the CDR3 gives the full variable domain: GAGVSQSPRYKVTKRGQDVALRCDPISGHVSLYWYRQALGQGPEFLTYFNYEAQQDKSGLPNDRFSAERPEGSISTLTIQRTEQRDSAMYRCASSLGGPGTGEQYFGPGTRLTVT.

V usage is TRBV4-3 and J usage is TRBJ2-7; no clear D gene. Looked up from germline, CDR1 is LGHNA and CDR2 is YSLEER. Trimming stripped 8 bases from V and 2 bases from J, with 13 bases between. The CDR3 consists of 13 residues. The DNA of the CDR3 is TGCGCCAGCTCGAAAACGGGTACCTACGAGCAGTACTTC. It yields the protein CASSKTGTYEQYF.

The chain carries TRBV18 and TRBJ2-3; TRBD1 matches 7 bases. V trimming: 3 bases; J trimming: 4 bases; junction bases outside the gene matches: 10. CDR1 is KGHSH, CDR2 LQKENI, per germline. CDR3 length: 16 residues. CDR3: CASSPLIDRAPDTQYF. The CDR3 DNA reads TGTGCCAGCTCACCCCTAATAGACAGGGCCCCAGATACGCAGTATTTT.

This clone was seen just once. The rearrangement uses TRBV6-1 and TRBJ2-5; D is uncertain. Trimming removed 3 bases from V and 4 bases from J, with 15 bases in between. Germline CDR1 and CDR2: MNHNS and SASEGT. The CDR3 is 15 residues long. The CDR3 is CASSELPSDRETQYF. The CDR3, as DNA: TGTGCCAGCAGTGAGTTGCCCTCGGACCGAGAGACCCAGTACTTC.

The V and J genes are TRBV6-5 and TRBJ1-1; D gene uncertain. Trimming took off 2 bases at V and 0 bases at J, with 10 bases between the two ends. The germline V gene has CDR1 MNHEY and CDR2 SVGAGI. The CDR3 spans 15 residues. This CDR3 is CASSYEASMNTEAFF. The CDR3 coding sequence is TGTGCCAGCAGTTACGAGGCAAGCATGAACACTGAAGCTTTCTTT.

The chain employs TRBV9 and TRBJ1-1; D remains ambiguous. CDR1 SGDLS and CDR2 YYNGEE come from the germline V gene. This CDR3 contains 15 residues. V shed 0 bases and J shed 0 bases, with 9 bases lying between them. CDR3 sequence (DNA): TGTGCCAGCAGCGTAGTCCAAGGACTGAACACTGAAGCTTTCTTT. Amino acid sequence: CASSVVQGLNTEAFF.

The J gene is TRBJ1-2, the V gene TRBV19; D is undetermined. V was cut by 3 bases and J by 6 bases, with 11 bases left in between. The germline V gene has CDR1 LNHDA and CDR2 SQIVND (reference sequence). There are 13 residues in the CDR3. The CDR3, as DNA: TGTGCCAGTAGTATCCCCAGGATACATGGCTACACCTTC. Translated: CASSIPRIHGYTF.

V usage is TRBV12-3 or TRBV12-4 and J usage is TRBJ1-2, with D unresolved. The V gene lost 3 bases and the J gene lost 1 base, with 3 bases spanning the gap. The CDR3 is 12 residues long. The CDR3 coding sequence is TGTGCCAGCAGTTTTATTAACTATGGCTACACCTTC. It is translated as CASSFINYGYTF.

The V and J genes are TRBV19 and TRBJ2-2; 7 nucleotides match TRBD1. Per germline, CDR1 LNHDA and CDR2 SQIVND (reference sequence). The CDR3 length is 16 residues. V was clipped by 5 bases and J by 0 bases; unmatched bases: 6. CDR3 nucleotide sequence: TGTGCCAGTAGTCTCTCGCAGGGGGCGAACACCGGGGAGCTGTTTTTT. Amino acid sequence: CASSLSQGANTGELFF.

The J gene is TRBJ2-7, the V gene TRBV6-5; 7 bases align to TRBD1. Germline lookup yields CDR1 MNHEY and CDR2 SVGAGI. Trimming removed 5 bases from V and 3 bases from J; junction bases left unmatched: 4. This CDR3 spans 13 amino acids. The CDR3 is CASSRGQVYEQYF. CDR3 sequence (DNA): TGTGCCAGCAGTCGTGGACAGGTCTACGAGCAGTACTTC.

The gene calls are TRBV24-1 and TRBJ1-5, with a tentative D call TRBD1 (5 bases). The CDR3 is 15 amino acids. V lost 12 bases and J lost 3, with 20 bases in between. Germline V lookup: CDR1 KGHDR, CDR2 SFDVKD. This CDR3 reads CAPQWPQGLNQPQHF. As DNA, the CDR3 is TGTGCCCCCCAGTGGCCTCAGGGACTCAATCAGCCCCAGCATTTT.

The chain is built from TRBV10-2 and TRBJ2-7; tentatively, D is TRBD1 (6 bases). Germline V gene sequence: CDR1 WSHSY, CDR2 SAAADI. Trimming cost V 5 bases and J 3 bases, with 11 bases left between them. The CDR3 is 13 residues long. The CDR3 region is CASSLRDNYEQYF. CDR3 DNA sequence: TGCGCCAGCAGTCTCCGGGACAACTACGAGCAGTACTTC.

For the CDR3, the DNA is TGTGCCAGTGGGTCCCCGAACACTGAAGCTTTCTTT. This sequence encodes CASGSPNTEAFF. The V and J genes are TRBV19 and TRBJ1-1; no clear D. Germline CDR1 and CDR2: LNHDA and SQIVND (reference sequence). There are 12 residues in the CDR3. V gave up 8 bases and J gave up 1 base, with 8 bases separating them.

J is TRBJ1-4 and V is TRBV2, with 9 bases that match TRBD1. From germline, CDR1 is SNHLY and CDR2 FYNNEI. The J segment lost 8 bases and the V segment lost 7 bases, leaving 14 bases of the junction unmatched. This CDR3 region has 16 residues. CDR3 sequence: CASTPGQGLSGEKLFF. CDR3 coding DNA: TGTGCCAGCACGCCGGGACAGGGACTGTCTGGCGAAAAACTGTTTTTT.

The rearrangement uses TRBV29-1 and TRBJ1-1; the match to TRBD1 covers 7 bases. From germline, CDR1 is SQVTM and CDR2 ANQGSEA. The CDR3 runs 13 residues. The junction had 5 bases not matched to a gene; V was cut back by 4 bases and J by 3 bases. CDR3 residues: CSVVRQGDTEAFF. For the CDR3, the DNA is TGCAGCGTTGTTAGGCAGGGGGACACTGAAGCTTTCTTT. Using reference TRBV29-1 and TRBJ1-1 for the parts outside the CDR3, the full variable domain is SAVISQKPSRDICQRGTSLTIQCQVDSQVTMMFWYRQQPGQSLTLIATANQGSEATYESGFVIDKFPISRPNLTFSTLTVSNMSPEDSSIYLCSVVRQGDTEAFFGQGTRLTVV.

V usage is TRBV7-8 and J usage is TRBJ2-3; 10 bases align to TRBD2. The CDR3 sequence is 17 residues long. The junction had 6 bases not matched to a gene; V was cut back by 0 bases and J by 3 bases. CDR1 is SGHVS, CDR2 FQNEAQ, per germline. The CDR3 bases are TGTGCCAGCAGCTTAGCGAGACTAGCGGGCGGGACAGATACGCAGTATTTT. This codes for CASSLARLAGGTDTQYF.

This chain connects TRBV5-1 to TRBJ1-6, with D uncertain. This CDR3 contains 16 residues. CDR1 and CDR2 from the germline V gene are SGHRS and YFSETQ. V was cut by 0 bases and J by 2 bases, with 9 bases left in between. Here the CDR3 DNA reads TGCGCCAGCAGCTTGGATGGTCGGCCCTATAATTCACCCCTCCACTTT. Protein product: CASSLDGRPYNSPLHF.

The gene calls are TRBV11-2 and TRBJ2-1, with 9 bases fitting TRBD1. The V gene end was trimmed by 3 bases and the J gene end by 6 bases; junction bases not matched to a gene: 3. This CDR3 contains 14 residues. Germline loops: CDR1 SGHAT, CDR2 FQNNGV. Here the CDR3 DNA reads TGTGCCAGCAGCTTCCGGACAGGGGTCAATGAGCAGTTCTTC. Translation gives CASSFRTGVNEQFF.

This sequence joins TRBV5-8 and TRBJ1-5; 7 bases are shared with TRBD1. The CDR3 is 14 residues long. Looked up from germline, CDR1 is SGHTS and CDR2 is YDEGEE. Trimming cost V 4 bases and J 3 bases; bases outside gene matches: 4. The CDR3 sequence is CASSGDSYNQPQHF. CDR3 DNA sequence: TGTGCCAGCAGCGGGGACAGCTACAATCAGCCCCAGCATTTT. The full variable domain, in which reference TRBV5-8 and TRBJ1-5 provide the parts outside the CDR3, is EAGVTQSPTHLIKTRGQQATLRCSPISGHTSVYWYQQALGLGLQFLLWYDEGEERNRGNFPPRFSGRQFPNYSSELNVNALELEDSALYLCASSGDSYNQPQHFGDGTRLSIL.

This clone showed up just a few times. The chain couples TRBV10-3 to TRBJ2-7; D gene uncertain. Between the trimmed V and J ends, which lost 8 bases and 2 bases, there was a span of 10 bases. The CDR3 totals 12 residues. Germline lookup yields CDR1 ENHRY and CDR2 SYGVKD. The CDR3 loop is CAIGYQTYEQYF. For the CDR3, the DNA is TGTGCCATCGGGTACCAAACCTACGAGCAGTACTTC.

V and J are TRBV10-2 and TRBJ1-2; D might be TRBD1 (6 bases). Trimming pared 0 bases from V and 3 bases from J, leaving 11 bases between. Germline CDR1 WSHSY, CDR2 SAAADI. The CDR3 spans 15 residues. CDR3 amino acids: CASSESGGHDYGYTF. CDR3 in DNA: TGCGCCAGCAGTGAGTCGGGGGGGCACGACTATGGCTACACCTTC.

The chain joins TRBV30 to TRBJ1-2, with D hard to call. V was shortened by 0 bases and J by 6 bases, with 14 bases between the two germline ends. This CDR3 is 14 amino acids long. Per the germline V gene, CDR1 is GTSNPN and CDR2 is SVGIG (reference sequence). CDR3 DNA sequence: TGTGCCTGGAGTGTACGTTCGAGAGGAAATGGCTACACCTTC. This gives the protein CAWSVRSRGNGYTF.

This rearrangement joins TRBV30 to TRBJ2-7, with 9 bases that match TRBD1. This CDR3 spans 17 amino acids. The V gene's germline CDR1 is GTSNPN and CDR2 SVGIG (reference sequence). Trimming cost V 0 bases and J 1 base; bases outside gene matches: 10. As DNA, the CDR3 is TGTGCCTGGAGTGTCTTTTTGGGGACAGGGATATCCTACGAGCAGTACTTC. Translation gives CAWSVFLGTGISYEQYF.

Remarks on this clone: Other DNA sequences of this sample code for an identical CDR3. V usage is TRBV11-2 and J usage is TRBJ2-3; a weak D match, TRBD2 (7 bases). CDR3 length: 17 residues. Germline lookup yields CDR1 SGHAT and CDR2 FQNNGV. Trimming stripped 2 bases from V and 3 bases from J, with 18 bases between. The CDR3 here is CASSLFGGAGATDTQYF. The CDR3 bases are TGTGCCAGCAGCTTATTTGGAGGGGCGGGGGCTACAGATACGCAGTATTTT.

The V and J genes are TRBV7-9 and TRBJ1-2; D gene uncertain. The CDR3 has 14 residues. Germline values: CDR1 SEHNR, CDR2 FQNEAQ (reference sequence). V lost 2 bases and J lost 4, with 11 bases in between. DNA for the CDR3: TGTGCCAGCAGCTTAAATCGACTAGTCTATGGCTACACCTTC. As protein: CASSLNRLVYGYTF.